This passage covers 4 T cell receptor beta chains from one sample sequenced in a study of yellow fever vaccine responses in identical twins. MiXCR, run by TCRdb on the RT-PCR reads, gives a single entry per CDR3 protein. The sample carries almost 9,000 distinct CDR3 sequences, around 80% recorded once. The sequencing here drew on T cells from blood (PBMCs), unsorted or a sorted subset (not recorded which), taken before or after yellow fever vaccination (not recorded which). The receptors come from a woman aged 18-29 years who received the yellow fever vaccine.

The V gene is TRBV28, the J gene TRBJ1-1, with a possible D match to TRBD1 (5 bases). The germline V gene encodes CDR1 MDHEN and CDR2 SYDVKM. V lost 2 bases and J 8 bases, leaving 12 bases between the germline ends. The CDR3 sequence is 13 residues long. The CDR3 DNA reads TGTGCCAGCAGTTTAAACAGGTCCCCCGAAGCTTTCTTT. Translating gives CASSLNRSPEAFF.

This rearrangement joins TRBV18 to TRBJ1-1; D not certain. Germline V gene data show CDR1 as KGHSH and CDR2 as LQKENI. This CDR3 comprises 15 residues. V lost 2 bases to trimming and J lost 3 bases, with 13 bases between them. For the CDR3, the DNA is TGTGCCAGCTCACCAACGAGGCAGGATGACACTGAAGCTTTCTTT. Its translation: CASSPTRQDDTEAFF. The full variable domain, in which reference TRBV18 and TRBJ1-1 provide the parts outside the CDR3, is NAGVMQNPRHLVRRRGQEARLRCSPMKGHSHVYWYRQLPEEGLKFMVYLQKENIIDESGMPKERFSAEFPKEGPSILRIQQVVRGDSAAYFCASSPTRQDDTEAFFGQGTRLTVV.

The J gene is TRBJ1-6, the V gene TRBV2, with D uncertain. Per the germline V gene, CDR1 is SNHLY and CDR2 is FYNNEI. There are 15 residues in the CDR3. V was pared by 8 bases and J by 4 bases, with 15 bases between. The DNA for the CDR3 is TGTGCCAGCGAGGACGGACGGAATTATAATTCACCCCTCCACTTT. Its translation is CASEDGRNYNSPLHF.

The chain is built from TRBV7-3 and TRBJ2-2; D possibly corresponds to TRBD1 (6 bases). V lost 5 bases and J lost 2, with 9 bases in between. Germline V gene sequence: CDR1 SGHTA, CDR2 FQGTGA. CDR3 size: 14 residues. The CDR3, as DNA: TGTGCCAGCAGCCGACAGGACAACACCGGGGAGCTGTTTTTT. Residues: CASSRQDNTGELFF. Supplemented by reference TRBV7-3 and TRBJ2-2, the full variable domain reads GAGVSQTPSNKVTEKGKYVELRCDPISGHTALYWYRQSLGQGPEFLIYFQGTGAADDSGLPNDRFFAVRPEGSVSTLKIQRTERGDSAVYLCASSRQDNTGELFFGEGSRLTVL.